The 21 T cell receptor beta chains listed next were all sequenced from one sample in a study of identifying expanded T cells in peripheral blood (dated by TCRdb to the late 2010s). The protocol used for the library was the immunoSEQ multiplex PCR assay. The source is immuneACCESS, and TCRdb retained only in-frame sequences with V and J called. Part of the clones is not carried over; for the studies checked, unresolved V genes explain less than half of this, and the remainder is unexplained. The sample table lists around 120,000 clones, about 88% of them with a count of one. The leading ten clones occupy roughly 8% of the sample. What was sequenced was blood. The receptors were sampled from a person between 18 and 75 years old in good health.

The chain couples TRBV21-1 to TRBJ2-7; TRBD2 reflects the table's D call only, with no check against the DNA. TRBV21-1 is a pseudogene. This CDR3 is 15 amino acids long. The CDR3 loop is CASSKETSGSYEQYF. The CDR3 region has the DNA TGTGCCAGCAGCAAAGAGACTAGCGGGAGTTACGAGCAGTACTTC.

The rearrangement uses TRBV5-1 and TRBJ2-7; 7 nucleotides line up with TRBD1. The CDR3 is made up of 13 amino acids. Germline CDR1 reads SGHRS; CDR2 reads YFSETQ. The J segment lost 2 bases and the V segment lost 2 bases, leaving 1 base of the junction unmatched. For the CDR3, the DNA is TGCGCCAGCAGCTTTCAGGGGGCCTACGAGCAGTACTTC. This sequence encodes CASSFQGAYEQYF.

The V gene is TRBV18, the J gene TRBJ1-5; 7 bases are a match to TRBD1. V lost 1 base and J lost 6; bases outside the gene matches: 6. Germline V gene lookup returns CDR1 KGHSH and CDR2 LQKENI. The CDR3 is 15 residues long. In nucleotides, the CDR3 is TGTGCCAGCTCACCACTCACAGGGGCCCGTCAGCCCCAGCATTTT. This encodes CASSPLTGARQPQHF. The variable domain in full, with the rest retrieved from reference TRBV18 and TRBJ1-5, is NAGVMQNPRHLVRRRGQEARLRCSPMKGHSHVYWYRQLPEEGLKFMVYLQKENIIDESGMPKERFSAEFPKEGPSILRIQQVVRGDSAAYFCASSPLTGARQPQHFGDGTRLSIL.

A single count supports this clone. The chain joins TRBV7-9 to TRBJ2-7, with 8 bases lining up with TRBD1. CDR1 and CDR2 from the germline V gene are SEHNR and FQNEAQ (reference sequence). The CDR3 has 13 residues. Trimming cost V 6 bases and J 2 bases; bases outside gene matches: 3. The CDR3 bases are TGTGCCAGCAGTTCGACAGGGGCCTACGAGCAGTACTTC. It encodes CASSSTGAYEQYF.

With respect to this clone: Germline is not matched at one junction end, which may reflect a read error. The V call is TRBV29-1, the J call TRBJ2-7, with D maybe TRBD1 (5 bases). The CDR3 spans 12 residues. Germline CDR1 and CDR2: SQVTM and ANQGSEA. The CDR3 DNA is TGCAGCGTCGAAGGCCAGGGCTACGAGCAGTACTTC. Its translation: CSVEGQGYEQYF.

V usage is TRBV11-3 and J usage is TRBJ1-1; D remains unclear. Germline V gene sequence: CDR1 SGHNT, CDR2 YENEEA. The CDR3 sequence is 13 residues long. Trimming removed 3 bases from V and 0 bases from J, with 5 bases in between. The CDR3 coding sequence is TGTGCCAGCAGCTTGAGTTTGAACACTGAAGCTTTCTTT. Its translation is CASSLSLNTEAFF.

The V call is TRBV28, the J call TRBJ2-1; TRBD2 aligns across 13 bases. The CDR3 extends over 15 amino acids. After removal of 7 bases from V and 6 bases from J, the junction contained 6 bases not matched to a gene. CDR1 is MDHEN and CDR2 is SYDVKM in the germline V gene. The CDR3 bases are TGTGCCAGCACCTCGGGACTAGCGGGAACCAATGAGCAGTTCTTC. Translation gives CASTSGLAGTNEQFF. Full variable domain (rest looked up from reference TRBV28 and TRBJ2-1): DVKVTQSSRYLVKRTGEKVFLECVQDMDHENMFWYRQDPGLGLRLIYFSYDVKMKEKGDIPEGYSVSREKKERFSLILESASTNQTSMYLCASTSGLAGTNEQFFGPGTRLTVL.

This chain connects TRBV15 to TRBJ2-5; a possible D gene is TRBD1 (5 bases). This CDR3 has 14 amino acids. Germline V gives CDR1 LNHNV, CDR2 YYDKDF (reference sequence). V dropped 1 base and J dropped 5 bases, with 11 bases sitting between them. The CDR3 sequence is CATSRGGAQETQYF. DNA for the CDR3: TGTGCCACCAGCAGAGGGGGCGCACAGGAGACCCAGTACTTC. Using reference TRBV15 and TRBJ2-5 for the parts outside the CDR3, the full variable domain is DAMVIQNPRYQVTQFGKPVTLSCSQTLNHNVMYWYQQKSSQAPKLLFHYYDKDFNNEADTPDNFQSRRPNTSFCFLDIRSPGLGDTAMYLCATSRGGAQETQYFGPGTRLLVL.

The rearrangement joins TRBV20-1 to TRBJ2-7, with 7 bases fitting TRBD1. The V gene's germline CDR1 is DFQATT and CDR2 SNEGSKA (reference sequence). Trimming at V came to 5 bases and at J to 7 bases, leaving 5 bases not matched to a gene. This CDR3 is 11 amino acids long. The CDR3 nucleotides read TGCAGTGCTCAACAGGGGTTGGAGCAGTACTTC. Its protein product is CSAQQGLEQYF.

The chain has TRBV11-2 and TRBJ2-3; D is perhaps TRBD2 (6 bases). The CDR3 sequence is 13 residues long. Trimming removed 8 bases from V and 0 bases from J, with 9 bases in between. The germline gives CDR1 SGHAT, CDR2 FQNNGV. This CDR3 reads CASGGRSTDTQYF. The CDR3 nucleotides are TGTGCCAGCGGGGGGAGGAGCACAGATACGCAGTATTTT.

This clone has only one observation. V and J are TRBV15 and TRBJ1-5; D is unresolved. The V gene lost 0 bases and the J gene lost 4 bases, with 10 bases spanning the gap. Germline V CDR1 and CDR2: LNHNV, YYDKDF (reference sequence). The CDR3 length is 15 residues. CDR3 loop: CATSRERTENQPQHF. The CDR3 DNA follows: TGTGCCACCAGCAGAGAGAGGACTGAAAATCAGCCCCAGCATTTT.

The V and J genes are TRBV5-1 and TRBJ1-1; D possibly corresponds to TRBD1 (6 bases). V lost 2 bases and J lost 5, with 16 bases in between. From germline, CDR1 is SGHRS and CDR2 YFSETQ. This CDR3 is 15 amino acids long. This CDR3 is CASSLYQGKGTEAFF. In nucleotides, the CDR3 is TGCGCCAGCAGCTTATACCAGGGGAAAGGGACTGAAGCTTTCTTT.

This clone was picked up a small number of times. The chain uses TRBV2 and TRBJ2-2; no definite D call. V lost 5 bases and J 5 bases, leaving 6 bases between the germline ends. The CDR3 contains 12 residues. The germline CDR1 and CDR2 sequences are SNHLY and FYNNEI. The chain's CDR3 is CASSSKTGELFF. In DNA form, the CDR3 reads TGTGCCAGCAGTTCTAAAACCGGGGAGCTGTTTTTT.

The chain has TRBV4-3 and TRBJ2-1; 8 bases match TRBD2. The length of the CDR3 is 16 residues. Trimming at V came to 1 base and at J to 7 bases, leaving 9 bases not matched to a gene. Germline lookup yields CDR1 LGHNA and CDR2 YSLEER. Here the CDR3 reads CASSQAYRTSINEQFF. CDR3 bases: TGCGCCAGCAGCCAAGCTTATAGGACTAGCATAAATGAGCAGTTCTTC.

V usage is TRBV7-3 and J usage is TRBJ2-1; 9 bases map to TRBD2. CDR1 and CDR2 (germline): SGHTA, FQGTGA. This CDR3 region has 18 residues. After removal of 5 bases from V and 2 bases from J, the junction contained 13 bases not matched to a gene. Written as DNA, the CDR3 is TGTGCCAGCAGCCTATCTCCCCCGGCTAGCGGGACCTACAATGAGCAGTTCTTC. Translating it yields CASSLSPPASGTYNEQFF.

The chain combines TRBV5-3 with TRBJ2-3; TRBD1 aligns across 10 bases. TRBV5-3 belongs to the ORF category, with a function that is uncertain. This CDR3 contains 18 residues. The V and J ends lost 3 bases and 1 base, in that order; junction bases with no gene match: 11. The CDR3 DNA follows: TGTGCCAGAAGCTGGGGACAGGGGAGATCGAGGCGCACAGATACGCAGTATTTT. This gives the protein CARSWGQGRSRRTDTQYF.

The chain recombines TRBV2 with TRBJ1-5; D ambiguous. With 6 bases removed from V and 0 bases from J, the gap between germline ends came to 6 bases. CDR3 size: 13 residues. In germline, CDR1 is SNHLY, CDR2 FYNNEI. The CDR3 region is CASRITSNQPQHF. The CDR3 DNA is TGTGCCAGCAGGATAACTAGCAATCAGCCCCAGCATTTT.

The V call is TRBV11-2, the J call TRBJ1-2, with TRBD1 matching 11 bases. CDR1 and CDR2 (germline): SGHAT, FQNNGV. The V segment lost 6 bases and the J segment 4 bases; nucleotides outside the gene matches: 4. CDR3 size: 14 residues. Here the CDR3 DNA reads TGTGCCAGCAGGGGGACAGGGGGAGCCTATGGCTACACCTTC. Its translation is CASRGTGGAYGYTF. Combining the CDR3 with reference TRBV11-2 and TRBJ1-2 gives the whole variable domain EAGVAQSPRYKIIEKRQSVAFWCNPISGHATLYWYQQILGQGPKLLIQFQNNGVVDDSQLPKDRFSAERLKGVDSTLKIQPAKLEDSAVYLCASRGTGGAYGYTFGSGTRLTVV.

A few counts support this clone. The rearrangement joins TRBV9 to TRBJ1-5; no reliable D call. V shed 0 bases and J shed 2 bases, with 6 bases lying between them. Germline-derived CDR1 and CDR2 are SGDLS and YYNGEE. The CDR3 covers 14 residues. The CDR3 spells CASSVGMGNQPQHF. The CDR3 coding sequence is TGTGCCAGCAGCGTAGGGATGGGCAATCAGCCCCAGCATTTT.

Of note for this clone: Germline is not matched at one junction end, which may reflect a read error. The chain joins TRBV5-6 to TRBJ1-4; TRBD1 might be the D (6 bases). CDR1 SGHDT and CDR2 YYEEEE come from the germline V gene. The CDR3 totals 13 residues. The CDR3 bases are TGTGCCAGCAGTTTGGACAGTCATGAAAAACTGTTTTTT. It translates to CASSLDSHEKLFF.

The V call is TRBV27, the J call TRBJ2-3, with D hard to call. Germline-derived CDR1 and CDR2 are MNHEY and SMNVEV (reference sequence). Trimming took 5 bases from V and 3 from J, leaving 18 bases between them. The CDR3 consists of 16 residues. The CDR3 loop is CASSRVAITQTDTQYF. CDR3 nucleotide sequence: TGTGCCAGCAGTCGGGTCGCGATTACCCAGACAGATACGCAGTATTTT.